This T cell receptor (beta chain) was identified during a study of cytotoxic CD8 clonotypes in ibrutinib-treated CLL. General study results and limits: Clonality showed a rise at ibrutinib response that reversed toward baseline at progression. Public clonotypes (which were uncommon) either contracted or remained stable on treatment.

Trimming removed 2 bases at V and 2 bases at J, with 15 bases between. Germline CDR1 SGHVS, CDR2 FQNEAQ. This CDR3 is built from 16 residues. The sequencing depth, 1 in 200,000 to 1 in 1 million T cells, was the target. The method was immunoSEQ multiplex PCR; TCRdb's version includes in-frame clones alone and lacks a portion of them. The sample contains fewer than 300,000 clones, roughly three quarters of which appear only once. This clone has just a few counts. What it binds is unknown. The starting material was PBMCs, obtained at disease progression, from a patient treated with ibrutinib. This chain connects TRBV7-8 to TRBJ1-1; D remains ambiguous. The TCR comes from a human donor with chronic lymphocytic leukemia. CDR3 loop: CASSLYAEGGNTEAFF. CDR3 nucleotides: TGTGCCAGCAGCTTATATGCTGAGGGAGGCAACACTGAAGCTTTCTTT. The variable domain in full, completed from reference TRBV7-8 and TRBJ1-1, reads GAGVSQSPRYKVAKRGQDVALRCDPISGHVSLFWYQQALGQGPEFLTYFQNEAQLDKSGLPSDRFFAERPEGSVSTLKIQRTQQEDSAVYLCASSLYAEGGNTEAFFGQGTRLTVV.